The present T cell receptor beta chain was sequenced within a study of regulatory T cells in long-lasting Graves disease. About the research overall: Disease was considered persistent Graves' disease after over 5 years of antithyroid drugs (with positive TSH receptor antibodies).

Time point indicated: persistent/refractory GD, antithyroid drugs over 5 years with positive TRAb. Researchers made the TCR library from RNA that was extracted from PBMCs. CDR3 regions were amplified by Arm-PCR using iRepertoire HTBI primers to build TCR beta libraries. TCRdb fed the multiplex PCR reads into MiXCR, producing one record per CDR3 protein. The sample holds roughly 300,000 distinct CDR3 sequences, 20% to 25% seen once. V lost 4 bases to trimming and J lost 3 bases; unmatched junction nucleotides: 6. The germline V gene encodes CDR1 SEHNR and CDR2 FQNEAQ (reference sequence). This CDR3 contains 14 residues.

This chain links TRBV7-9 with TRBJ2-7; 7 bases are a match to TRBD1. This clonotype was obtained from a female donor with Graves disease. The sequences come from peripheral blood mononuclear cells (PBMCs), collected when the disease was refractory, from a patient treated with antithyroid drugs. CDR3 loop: CASSSRQGFYEQYF. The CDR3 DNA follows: TGTGCCAGCAGCTCGAGACAGGGTTTCTACGAGCAGTACTTC.